Shown below are 22 T cell receptor beta chains from a single sample sequenced in a study of blood T cell repertoires in COVID-19. Data came from immunoSEQ multiplex PCR; TCRdb stores just in-frame clones and leaves some out. The table includes about 190,000 clones, approximately 85% detected once. What was sequenced was peripheral blood. Receptors originate from a woman in her 70s with active or convalescent COVID-19.

This chain joins TRBV5-1 and TRBJ1-1; no clear D. Germline CDR1 is SGHRS and CDR2 is YFSETQ. The CDR3 consists of 13 residues. The V end was cut by 2 bases, the J end by 3 bases, with 8 bases between. CDR3 nucleotides: TGCGCCAGCAGCTTTTACAGCTACACTGAAGCTTTCTTT. This sequence encodes CASSFYSYTEAFF. The entire variable domain, with the rest obtained from reference TRBV5-1 and TRBJ1-1, is as follows: KAGVTQTPRYLIKTRGQQVTLSCSPISGHRSVSWYQQTPGQGLQFLFEYFSETQRNKGNFPGRFSGRQFSNSRSEMNVSTLELGDSALYLCASSFYSYTEAFFGQGTRLTVV.

V is TRBV5-1 and J is TRBJ2-1; 10 bases align to TRBD2. This CDR3 is 16 amino acids long. Germline CDR1 SGHRS, CDR2 YFSETQ. J gave up 3 bases and V 3 bases, and 6 bases lay outside the gene matches. Here the CDR3 DNA reads TGCGCCAGCAGCTCCGAAAGCGGGAGGGTCTACAATGAGCAGTTCTTC. It is translated as CASSSESGRVYNEQFF.

The chain combines TRBV5-1 with TRBJ1-1, with D unresolved. Trimming took 0 bases from V and 1 from J, leaving 7 bases between them. CDR3 length: 14 residues. Germline V gene sequence: CDR1 SGHRS, CDR2 YFSETQ. The CDR3 sequence is CASSLVSGNTEAFF. In nucleotides, the CDR3 is TGCGCCAGCAGCTTGGTCTCGGGGAACACTGAAGCTTTCTTT.

This clone has at least ten counts. At one boundary the junction diverges from the germline segment, which might be a read error. This chain links TRBV6-5 with TRBJ1-2; no definite D call. The germline CDR1 and CDR2 sequences are MNHEY and SVGAGI. This CDR3 has 15 amino acids. Here the CDR3 reads CASSDSELANYGYTF. The CDR3 nucleotides are TGTGCCAGCAGTGACTCGGAGTTGGCTAACTATGGCTACACCTTC.

This chain connects TRBV5-5 to TRBJ2-2, with 7 bases matching TRBD2. The CDR3 length is 14 residues. V shed 7 bases, J shed 4 bases, and the junction held 7 bases outside the gene matches. The germline V gene has CDR1 SGHKS and CDR2 YYEKEE (reference sequence). The CDR3, as DNA: TGTGCCAGCGACCGGGGGAGGGGCACCGGGGAGCTGTTTTTT. Amino acid sequence: CASDRGRGTGELFF.

The chain carries TRBV5-1 and TRBJ1-1, with 7 nucleotides matching TRBD1. This CDR3 has 13 amino acids. The germline V gene encodes CDR1 SGHRS and CDR2 YFSETQ. Trimming took 7 bases from V and 1 from J; bases not matched to a gene: 4. CDR3 sequence (DNA): TGCGCCAGCGGAACAGGGGCGAACACTGAAGCTTTCTTT. Encoded protein: CASGTGANTEAFF.

The chain carries TRBV6-6 and TRBJ2-7; no definite D call. V was clipped by 2 bases and J by 1 base, with 15 bases between them. Germline CDR1 reads MNHNY; CDR2 reads SVGAGI (reference sequence). The CDR3 extends over 16 amino acids. The CDR3 DNA sequence: TGTGCCAGCAGTTACAAGTTCCCCCCTCTATCCTACGAGCAGTACTTC. Protein product: CASSYKFPPLSYEQYF.

This clone has just one count. The chain carries TRBV3-1 (or the pseudogene TRBV3-2) and TRBJ2-7; TRBD1 matches 10 bases. CDR1 and CDR2 from the germline V gene are LGHDT and YNNKEL (reference sequence). There are 15 residues in the CDR3. After removal of 4 bases from V and 8 bases from J, the junction contained 11 bases not matched to a gene. DNA of the CDR3: TGTGCCAGCAGCCGGACCCGGGACAGGGGTAGCAAGCAGTACTTC. This translates into CASSRTRDRGSKQYF.

The rearrangement joins TRBV19 to TRBJ2-6; D not resolved. Germline V gene lookup returns CDR1 LNHDA and CDR2 SQIVND (reference sequence). The CDR3 has 15 amino acids. Trimming pared 4 bases from V and 0 bases from J, leaving 7 bases between. CDR3 in amino acids: CASSTVASGANVLTF. The CDR3 DNA reads as TGTGCCAGTAGTACCGTAGCCTCTGGGGCCAACGTCCTGACTTTC.

This chain uses TRBV28 with TRBJ1-3; D possibly corresponds to TRBD1 (5 bases). The length of the CDR3 is 17 residues. Germline values: CDR1 MDHEN, CDR2 SYDVKM. The V gene lost 5 bases and the J gene lost 0 bases, with 17 bases spanning the gap. The chain's CDR3 is CASSIPIGGLSGNTIYF. The CDR3 DNA reads TGTGCCAGCAGTATTCCGATCGGGGGACTCTCTGGAAACACCATATATTTT.

The J gene is TRBJ2-1, the V gene TRBV4-1, with 7 bases that match TRBD2. CDR1 and CDR2 (germline): MGHRA, YSYEKL. CDR3 length: 16 amino acids. V was clipped by 1 base and J by 4 bases; unmatched bases: 7. The CDR3 coding sequence is TGCGCCAGCAGCCAAGGGAGGGCTAGCGGTTACAATGAGCAGTTCTTC. This gives the protein CASSQGRASGYNEQFF.

This clone appeared a single time. V gene TRBV28 combines with J gene TRBJ1-5; D uncertain. Germline lookup yields CDR1 MDHEN and CDR2 SYDVKM. The ends were cut back, 6 bases at V and 4 bases at J, with 10 bases in the middle. This CDR3 is 13 amino acids long. The CDR3 DNA sequence: TGTGCCAGCAGCTTCTTCAGTAATCAGCCCCAGCATTTT. As protein: CASSFFSNQPQHF.

The chain couples TRBV14 to TRBJ2-7, with 12 bases matching TRBD2. Germline CDR1 and CDR2: SGHDN and FVKESK. The CDR3 extends over 16 amino acids. The V segment lost 3 bases and the J segment 3 bases; nucleotides outside the gene matches: 6. In nucleotides, the CDR3 is TGTGCCAGCAGCCAGGACCGACTAGCGGGGGTCTACGAGCAGTACTTC. This sequence encodes CASSQDRLAGVYEQYF.

This chain joins TRBV28 and TRBJ2-7; 7 positions match TRBD1. With 4 bases clipped from V and 2 bases from J, the junction kept 8 bases outside the gene matches. Germline CDR1 is MDHEN and CDR2 is SYDVKM. The CDR3 extends over 15 amino acids. CDR3 loop: CASSWFGQGAYEQYF. The CDR3, as DNA: TGTGCCAGCAGTTGGTTTGGGCAGGGGGCCTACGAGCAGTACTTC.

The chain joins TRBV30 to TRBJ1-4, with TRBD1 identical over 9 bases. CDR3 length: 14 amino acids. Trimming took 0 bases from V and 8 from J; bases not matched to a gene: 4. Germline V gene lookup returns CDR1 GTSNPN and CDR2 SVGIG (reference sequence). The CDR3 region has the DNA TGTGCCTGGAGTGTACAGGGGGCTGACGAAAAACTGTTTTTT. Amino acids: CAWSVQGADEKLFF.

The chain employs TRBV25-1 and TRBJ2-3, with 8 bases identical to TRBD1. V trimming: 5 bases; J trimming: 6 bases; junction bases outside the gene matches: 4. This CDR3 contains 13 residues. Germline CDR1 and CDR2: MGHDK and SYGVNS. Written as DNA, the CDR3 is TGTGCCAGCAGTCGGACAGGGTCGGATACGCAGTATTTT. Translation: CASSRTGSDTQYF.

This clone was counted between two and nine times. DNA for the CDR3: TGTGCCAGCAGCCACTTAGGAGGGAACACCGGGGAGCTGTTTTTT. It encodes CASSHLGGNTGELFF. The chain carries TRBV3-1 (or the pseudogene TRBV3-2) and TRBJ2-2; weak D call: TRBD2 (5 bases). There are 15 residues in the CDR3. The germline V and J ends were trimmed by 3 bases and 1 base, with 9 bases remaining between them. Germline lookup yields CDR1 LGHDT and CDR2 YNNKEL (reference sequence).

V and J are TRBV5-4 and TRBJ1-5; 7 bases line up with TRBD1. J lost 6 bases, V lost 0 bases, and 6 bases had no gene match. This CDR3 region has 15 residues. CDR1 is SGHNT, CDR2 YYREEE, per germline (reference sequence). The CDR3 nucleotides read TGTGCCAGCAGCTTGGATCCCCAGGGGGGTCAGCCCCAGCATTTT. It yields the protein CASSLDPQGGQPQHF.

The chain recombines TRBV5-1 with TRBJ2-1; 8 bases line up with TRBD2. Germline loops: CDR1 SGHRS, CDR2 YFSETQ. This CDR3 region has 13 residues. V shed 2 bases, J shed 8 bases, and the junction held 3 bases outside the gene matches. CDR3 sequence (DNA): TGCGCCAGCAGCTTCCACGGGGGGGATGAGCAGTTCTTC. Translated, it gives CASSFHGGDEQFF.

On this clone: At one of its ends the junction is not consistent with the germline gene, which may arise from a read error. The chain couples TRBV6-5 to TRBJ2-7; TRBD1 might be the D (6 bases). Germline V gene data show CDR1 as MNHEY and CDR2 as SVGAGI. This CDR3 contains 14 residues. The CDR3 region is CASTYSGTRTEQYF. DNA for the CDR3: TGTGCCAGCACTTACTCCGGGACAAGAACCGAGCAGTACTTC.

V and J are TRBV5-1 and TRBJ2-3; D gene ambiguous. The CDR3 runs 12 residues. From germline, CDR1 is SGHRS and CDR2 YFSETQ. V lost 1 base and J lost 2, with 2 bases in between. The CDR3 sequence is CASSLHTDTQYF. The CDR3 nucleotides read TGCGCCAGCAGCTTGCACACAGATACGCAGTATTTT.

The CDR3 loop reads CASRGQGEKPQHF. The CDR3 DNA is TGTGCCAGCAGGGGACAGGGGGAGAAGCCCCAGCATTTT. The rearrangement links TRBV28 to TRBJ1-5, with 11 nucleotides matching TRBD1. CDR3 size: 13 residues. Trimming cost V 6 bases and J 8 bases; bases outside gene matches: 3. Germline V gives CDR1 MDHEN, CDR2 SYDVKM.